The 9 T cell receptor beta chains below all came from one sample that was sequenced in a study of blood T cells in healthy people across ages. The authors ran a second PCR of roughly 6 to 12 cycles using a sample-barcoded 5' primer and a J-beta primer mix. From the 5' RACE reads, TCRdb called clonotypes with MiXCR, one entry per CDR3 protein. Found here are about 1.5 million distinct CDR3 sequences, 42% of them singletons; the top ten hold roughly 3.7%. Sequenced input: blood. The origin of the receptors is a woman aged 18-30 years in good health.

This clonotype was observed a handful of times. The chain combines TRBV28 with TRBJ1-2; weak D call: TRBD1 (5 bases). This CDR3 has 15 amino acids. V was trimmed by 5 bases and J by 1 base, leaving 14 bases between them. Germline lookup yields CDR1 MDHEN and CDR2 SYDVKM. The CDR3 nucleotides read TGTGCCAGCAGTACACCGGGACGGATTAACTATGGCTACACCTTC. Amino acid sequence: CASSTPGRINYGYTF.

The chain links TRBV7-6 to TRBJ1-4; no firm D call. CDR3 length: 16 amino acids. V lost 5 bases to trimming and J lost 8 bases, with 21 bases between them. Germline CDR1 is SGHVS and CDR2 is FNYEAQ. CDR3 coding DNA: TGTGCCAGCAGCAGAATGGTTCCAGGCTTGGTGGAAAAACTGTTTTTT. Protein: CASSRMVPGLVEKLFF.

The rearrangement uses TRBV7-9 and TRBJ1-1; D unresolved. The CDR3 consists of 15 residues. V lost 1 base, J lost 7 bases, and 16 bases lay in between. Germline V CDR1 and CDR2: SEHNR, FQNEAQ (reference sequence). CDR3 in DNA: TGTGCCAGCAGCTTAGTCGGTCCTGGTTCAAATGAAGCTTTCTTT. This translates into CASSLVGPGSNEAFF. The entire variable domain, with the rest obtained from reference TRBV7-9 and TRBJ1-1, is as follows: DTGVSQNPRHKITKRGQNVTFRCDPISEHNRLYWYRQTLGQGPEFLTYFQNEAQLEKSRLLSDRFSAERPKGSFSTLEIQRTEQGDSAMYLCASSLVGPGSNEAFFGQGTRLTVV.

This clonotype turned up a few times. V is TRBV12-3 or TRBV12-4 and J is TRBJ2-3, with 7 bases that match TRBD1. Trimming took 5 bases from V and 0 from J; bases not matched to a gene: 8. The CDR3 runs 16 residues. The CDR3 nucleotides read TGTGCCAGCAGTACTCGGACAGGCCCTAGCACAGATACGCAGTATTTT. Its translation: CASSTRTGPSTDTQYF.

This clonotype has just a few counts. The CDR3, as DNA: TGTGCCAGCAGACACTCAACAGATACGCAGTATTTT. Its translation is CASRHSTDTQYF. This chain uses TRBV11-1 with TRBJ2-3; D remains ambiguous. This CDR3 has 12 amino acids. V was cut by 6 bases and J by 3 bases, with 7 bases left in between. From germline, CDR1 is SGHAT and CDR2 FQDESV (reference sequence).

This clonotype has more than one count but fewer than ten. This chain joins TRBV20-1 and TRBJ1-2; possible D gene TRBD1, 6 bases. This CDR3 is built from 15 residues. The germline V gene has CDR1 DFQATT and CDR2 SNEGSKA (reference sequence). V was pared by 0 bases and J by 3 bases, with 14 bases between. CDR3: CSARDGGHGDYGYTF. CDR3 bases: TGCAGTGCTAGAGATGGGGGACACGGAGACTATGGCTACACCTTC.

The chain employs TRBV20-1 and TRBJ2-4; 8 positions agree with TRBD1. The J call may be mistaken, given a closer DNA end match to TRBJ2-7. The CDR3 loop spans 14 amino acids. Germline CDR1 DFQATT, CDR2 SNEGSKA (reference sequence). The CDR3 nucleotides are TGCAGTGCCGAGACAGGGGACCACCTCTACGAGCAGTACTTC. Translating gives CSAETGDHLYEQYF.

At least ten counts were recorded for this clonotype. The chain uses TRBV6-5 and TRBJ1-2, with D possibly matching TRBD1 (5 bases). CDR3 length: 14 residues. The V end was cut by 8 bases, the J end by 1 base, with 14 bases between. Germline V gene sequence: CDR1 MNHEY, CDR2 SVGAGI. The CDR3 DNA follows: TGTGCCAGCGGACGGGACGGTTTTAACTATGGCTACACCTTC. Its protein is CASGRDGFNYGYTF.

CDR3 bases: TGCGCCAGCAGCCAAGCAAATCAGGGGCTGCGATATGGCTACACCTTC. Its protein is CASSQANQGLRYGYTF. The chain employs TRBV4-1 and TRBJ1-2; tentative D call: TRBD1 (6 bases). The CDR3 length is 16 residues. V was cut by 1 base and J by 5 bases, with 17 bases left in between. Germline V CDR1 and CDR2: MGHRA, YSYEKL.